This T cell receptor (beta chain) appears in the sequencing data of a study of a mutant IDH1 vaccine in newly diagnosed glioma. Overall study: Sex among treated patients split around 60% male, about 40% female; mean age was about 43 years.

CDR1 and CDR2 from the germline V gene are SGHDT and YYEEEE. With 1 base removed from V and 2 bases from J, the gap between germline ends came to 12 bases. The CDR3 length is 15 residues. Produced via immunoSEQ multiplex PCR; TCRdb's table is partial and in-frame only. Of approximately 26,000 clones listed, 89% are singletons. About this clone: The antigen remains undetermined.

Time point reported: week 5, during vaccination. In every dose of vaccine, 300 ug of mutant IDH1 20-mer peptide was given alongside topical imiquimod. This clonotype was sampled from a man aged 18 to 35 with glioma. The specimen comprised PBMCs, sampled from a glioma patient whose treatment included an IDH1 peptide vaccine. This rearrangement joins TRBV5-6 to TRBJ2-5, with D perhaps TRBD2 (6 bases). The CDR3 region is CASSLRRAHQETQYF. In DNA form, the CDR3 reads TGTGCCAGCAGCTTGAGGAGGGCCCATCAAGAGACCCAGTACTTC.